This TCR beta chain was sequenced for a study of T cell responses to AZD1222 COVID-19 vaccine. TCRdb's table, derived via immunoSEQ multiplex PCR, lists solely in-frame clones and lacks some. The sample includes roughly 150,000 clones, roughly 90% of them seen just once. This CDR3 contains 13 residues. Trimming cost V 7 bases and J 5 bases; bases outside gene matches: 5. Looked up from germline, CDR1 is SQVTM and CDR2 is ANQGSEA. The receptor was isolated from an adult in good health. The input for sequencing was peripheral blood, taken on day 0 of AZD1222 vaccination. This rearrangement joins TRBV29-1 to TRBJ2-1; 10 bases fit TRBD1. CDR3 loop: CSAAGTGDNEQFF. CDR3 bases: TGCAGCGCCGCCGGGACAGGGGACAATGAGCAGTTCTTC.